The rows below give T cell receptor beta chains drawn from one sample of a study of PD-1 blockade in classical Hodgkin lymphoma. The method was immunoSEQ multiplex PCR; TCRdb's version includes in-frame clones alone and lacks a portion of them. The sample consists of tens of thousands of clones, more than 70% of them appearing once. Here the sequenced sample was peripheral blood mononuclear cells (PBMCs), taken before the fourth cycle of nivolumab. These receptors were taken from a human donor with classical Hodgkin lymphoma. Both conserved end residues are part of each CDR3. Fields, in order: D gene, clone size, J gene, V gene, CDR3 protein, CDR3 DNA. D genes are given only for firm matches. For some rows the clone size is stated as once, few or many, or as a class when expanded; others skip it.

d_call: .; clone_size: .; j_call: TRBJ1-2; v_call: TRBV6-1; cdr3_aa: CASSEWGAGESDGYTF; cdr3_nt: TGTGCCAGCAGTGAATGGGGTGCAGGGGAGTCTGATGGCTACACCTTC
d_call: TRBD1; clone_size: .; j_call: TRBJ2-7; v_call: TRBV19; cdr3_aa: CASSLGQAGSYEQYF; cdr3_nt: TGTGCCAGTAGTCTCGGACAGGCTGGGTCCTACGAGCAGTACTTC
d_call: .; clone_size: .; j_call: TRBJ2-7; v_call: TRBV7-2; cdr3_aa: CASSLNSRGLVYEQYF; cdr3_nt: TGTGCCAGCAGCTTAAACTCGCGGGGGCTAGTCTACGAGCAGTACTTC
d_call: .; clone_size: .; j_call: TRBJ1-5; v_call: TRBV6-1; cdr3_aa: CASSSFGGNQPQHF; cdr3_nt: TGTGCCAGCAGTTCGTTTGGGGGTAATCAGCCCCAGCATTTT
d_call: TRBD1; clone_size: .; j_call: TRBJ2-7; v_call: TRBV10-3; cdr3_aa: CAIGQGAYEQYF; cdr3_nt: TGTGCCATCGGGCAGGGGGCATACGAGCAGTACTTC
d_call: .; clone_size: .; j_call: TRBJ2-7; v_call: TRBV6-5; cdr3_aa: CASSRVGHEQYF; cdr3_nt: TGTGCCAGCAGCCGTGTGGGACACGAGCAGTACTTC
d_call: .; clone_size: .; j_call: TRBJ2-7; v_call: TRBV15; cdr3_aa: CATSREDSDTPYEQYF; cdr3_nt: TGTGCCACCAGCAGAGAGGATTCGGACACACCTTACGAGCAGTACTTC
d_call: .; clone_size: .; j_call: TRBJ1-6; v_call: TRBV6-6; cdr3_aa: CASSHLRAGNSPLHF; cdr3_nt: TGTGCCAGCTCTCATTTAAGGGCCGGGAATTCACCCCTCCACTTT
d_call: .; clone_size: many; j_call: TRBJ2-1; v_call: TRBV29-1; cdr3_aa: CSVGTSSSYNEQFF; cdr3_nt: TGCAGCGTTGGGACGTCGAGCTCCTACAATGAGCAGTTCTTC
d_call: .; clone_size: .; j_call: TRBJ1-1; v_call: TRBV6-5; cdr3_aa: CASSRANTEAFF; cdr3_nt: TGTGCCAGCAGTAGGGCGAACACTGAAGCTTTCTTT
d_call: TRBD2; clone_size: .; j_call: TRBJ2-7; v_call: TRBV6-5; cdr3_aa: CASTLAGGYEQYF; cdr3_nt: TGTGCCAGCACCCTAGCGGGAGGTTACGAGCAGTACTTC
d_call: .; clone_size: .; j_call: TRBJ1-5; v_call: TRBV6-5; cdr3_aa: CASSSNQPQHF; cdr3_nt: TGTGCCAGCAGTAGCAATCAGCCCCAGCATTTT
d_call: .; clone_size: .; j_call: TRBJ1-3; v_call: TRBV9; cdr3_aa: CASSALTEGNTIYF; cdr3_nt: TGTGCCAGCAGCGCCCTTACGGAGGGAAACACCATATATTTT
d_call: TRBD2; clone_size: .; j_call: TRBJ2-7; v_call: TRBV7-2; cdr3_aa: CASSPRTSGSYEQYF; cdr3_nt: TGTGCCAGCAGCCCACGCACTAGCGGGAGCTACGAGCAGTACTTC
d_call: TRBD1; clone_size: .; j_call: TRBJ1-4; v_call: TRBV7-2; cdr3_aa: CASSFTGVEKLFF; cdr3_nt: TGTGCCAGCAGCTTTACAGGGGTCGAAAAACTGTTTTTT
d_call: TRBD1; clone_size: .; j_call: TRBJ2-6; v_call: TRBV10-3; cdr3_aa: CATRQGGFSGANVLTF; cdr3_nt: TGTGCCACAAGACAGGGCGGATTCTCTGGGGCCAACGTCCTGACTTTC
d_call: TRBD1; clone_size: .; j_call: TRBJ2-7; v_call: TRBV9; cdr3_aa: CASSARDRDYEQYF; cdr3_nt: TGTGCCAGCAGCGCCCGGGACAGGGATTACGAGCAGTACTTC
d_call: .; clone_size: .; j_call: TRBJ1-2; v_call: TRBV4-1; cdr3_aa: CASSQLPAYGYTF; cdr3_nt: TGCGCCAGCAGCCAACTCCCAGCCTATGGCTACACCTTC
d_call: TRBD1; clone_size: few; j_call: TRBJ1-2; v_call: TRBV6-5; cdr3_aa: CASSYGRGQGGYTF; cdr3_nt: TGTGCCAGCAGTTACGGCAGGGGGCAGGGCGGCTACACCTTC
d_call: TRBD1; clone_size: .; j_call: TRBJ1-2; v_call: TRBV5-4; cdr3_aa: CASSSPPGTATHYGYTF; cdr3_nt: TGTGCCAGCAGCTCCCCTCCCGGGACAGCAACACATTATGGCTACACCTTC
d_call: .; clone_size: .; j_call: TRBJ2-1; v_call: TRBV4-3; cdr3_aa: CASSRDNEQFF; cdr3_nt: TGCGCCAGCAGCCGCGACAATGAGCAGTTCTTC
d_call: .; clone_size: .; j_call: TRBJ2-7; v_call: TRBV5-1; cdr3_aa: CASSLGRLYEQYF; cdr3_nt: TGCGCCAGCAGCTTGGGACGCCTCTACGAGCAGTACTTC
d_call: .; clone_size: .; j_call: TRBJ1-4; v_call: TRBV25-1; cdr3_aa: CASSEYAQGQINEKLFF; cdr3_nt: TGTGCCAGCAGTGAATATGCTCAGGGACAAATTAATGAAAAACTGTTTTTT
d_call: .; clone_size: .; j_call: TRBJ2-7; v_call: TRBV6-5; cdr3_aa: CASSYSRSSYEQYF; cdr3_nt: TGTGCCAGCAGTTACTCCAGAAGCTCCTACGAGCAGTACTTC
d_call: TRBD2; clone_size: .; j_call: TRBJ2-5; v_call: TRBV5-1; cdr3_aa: CASSTGLAGRLGETQYF; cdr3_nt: TGCGCCAGCAGCACTGGGCTAGCGGGTCGGTTAGGAGAGACCCAGTACTTC
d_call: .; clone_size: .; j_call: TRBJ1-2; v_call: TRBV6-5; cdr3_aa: CASYFWGSGYTF; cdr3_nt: TGTGCCAGCTACTTTTGGGGTAGTGGCTACACCTTC
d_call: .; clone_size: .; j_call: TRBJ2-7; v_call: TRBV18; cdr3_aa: CASSPYPGSYEQYF; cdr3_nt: TGTGCCAGCTCACCATATCCTGGATCCTACGAGCAGTACTTC
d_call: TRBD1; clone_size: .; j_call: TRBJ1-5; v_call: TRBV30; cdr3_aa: CAWSYTGGWQPQHF; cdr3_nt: TGTGCCTGGAGTTACACAGGGGGTTGGCAGCCCCAGCATTTT
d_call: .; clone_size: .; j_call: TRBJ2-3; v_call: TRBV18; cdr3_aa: CASSPPERDTQYF; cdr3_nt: TGTGCCAGCTCACCACCGGAACGAGATACGCAGTATTTT
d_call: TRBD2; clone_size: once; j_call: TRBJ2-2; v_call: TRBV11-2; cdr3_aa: CASSFGPGGGNTGELFF; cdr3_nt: TGTGCCAGCAGCTTTGGCCCGGGCGGGGGGAACACCGGGGAGCTGTTTTTT
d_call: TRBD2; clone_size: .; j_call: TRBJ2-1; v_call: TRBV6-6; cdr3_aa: CASSLSGAIYNEQFF; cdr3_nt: TGTGCCAGCAGCCTTAGCGGGGCGATCTACAATGAGCAGTTCTTC
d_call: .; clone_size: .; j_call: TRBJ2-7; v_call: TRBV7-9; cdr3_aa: CASSWGDSYEQYF; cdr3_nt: TGTGCCAGCAGCTGGGGGGACAGCTACGAGCAGTACTTC
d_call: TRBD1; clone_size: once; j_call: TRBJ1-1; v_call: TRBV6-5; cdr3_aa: CATTKQGSTEAFF; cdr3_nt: TGTGCCACAACCAAACAGGGGAGCACTGAAGCTTTCTTT
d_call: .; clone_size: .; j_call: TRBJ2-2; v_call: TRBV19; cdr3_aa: CASHIGGNTGELFF; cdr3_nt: TGTGCCAGTCATATTGGGGGAAACACCGGGGAGCTGTTTTTT
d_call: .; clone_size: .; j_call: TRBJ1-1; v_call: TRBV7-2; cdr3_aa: CASSLWGNTEAFF; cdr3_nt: TGTGCCAGCAGCTTATGGGGGAACACTGAAGCTTTCTTT
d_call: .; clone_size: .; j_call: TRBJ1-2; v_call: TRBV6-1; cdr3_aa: CASSEPGKDGYTF; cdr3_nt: TGTGCCAGCAGTGAACCAGGGAAGGATGGCTACACCTTC
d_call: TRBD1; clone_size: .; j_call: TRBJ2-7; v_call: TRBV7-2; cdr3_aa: CASSAGQASYEQYF; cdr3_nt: TGTGCCAGCAGCGCGGGACAGGCCTCCTACGAGCAGTACTTC